This is a list of T cell receptor beta chains from one sample in a study of beta chain features in type 1 diabetes. Profiled with immunoSEQ multiplex PCR; TCRdb holds only in-frame clones, not every one. The repertoire holds approximately 250,000 clones, with 9.5% to 13% as singletons. Input material: naive CD4+ T cells from blood. Every receptor here comes from a man younger than 45 with type 1 diabetes. CDR3s include the opening cysteine and the closing phenylalanine or tryptophan. A D gene is named only where the DNA matches it firmly. Clone size is shown for a subset of rows, as once, few, many or a class of expanded clone.

j_call clone_size d_call v_call cdr3_nt cdr3_aa
TRBJ1-3 - - TRBV18 TGTGCCAGCTCACCTGGGCCTCGAGGAAACACCATATATTTT CASSPGPRGNTIYF
TRBJ1-3 - - TRBV5-1 TGCGCCAGCAGAACCACAGTTTCTGGAAACACCATATATTTT CASRTTVSGNTIYF
TRBJ2-5 - TRBD1 TRBV6-5 TGTGCCAGCAGACAGGGGACGGGTTTGGGGACCCAGTACTTC CASRQGTGLGTQYF
TRBJ2-7 - - TRBV18 TGTGCCAGCAGCGGGACAGGCCTTTACGAGCAGTACTTC CASSGTGLYEQYF
TRBJ2-3 - TRBD2 TRBV18 TGTGCCAGCTCACCTCAGGGTAGCGGGAACACAGATACGCAGTATTTT CASSPQGSGNTDTQYF
TRBJ1-2 few - TRBV6-1 TGTGCCAGCAGAGAAACACGGAGCTATGGCTACACCTTC CASRETRSYGYTF
TRBJ2-1 - - TRBV5-1 TGCGCCACTACAACAGGGAGCTCCTACAATGAGCAGTTCTTC CATTTGSSYNEQFF
TRBJ2-5 few TRBD1 TRBV14 TGTGCCAGCAGCCGGGACAGGGCCCAAGAGACCCAGTACTTC CASSRDRAQETQYF
TRBJ1-2 once - TRBV6-1 TGTGCCAGCATGGGCAGCCCTCTGAACTATGGCTACACCTTC CASMGSPLNYGYTF
TRBJ2-3 - - TRBV5-1 TGCGCCAGCAGCTTGTTTCCTAGCACAGATACGCAGTATTTT CASSLFPSTDTQYF
TRBJ1-6 - - TRBV25-1 TGTGCCAGCAGTGGAAGGGACGTCAGGGGCCTCCACTTT CASSGRDVRGLHF
TRBJ2-5 - - TRBV4-3 TGCGCCAGCAGCCAAGATTGGCGGAACTGGGAGACCCAGTACTTC CASSQDWRNWETQYF
TRBJ1-1 - - TRBV7-9 TGTGCCAGCAGACTCGACAGCGTTGAAGCTTTCTTT CASRLDSVEAFF
TRBJ2-6 few - TRBV27 TGTGCCAGCAGGTCGAGAGGGTCTGGGGCCAACGTCCTGACTTTC CASRSRGSGANVLTF
TRBJ2-7 few - TRBV9 TGTGCCAGCAGCGTAGAACAGCACCCCTACGAGCAGTACTTC CASSVEQHPYEQYF
TRBJ2-1 - TRBD2 TRBV7-6 TGTGCCAGCAGCTCTAGCGGGGAAGTGTACAATGAGCAGTTCTTC CASSSSGEVYNEQFF